The 26 T cell receptor beta chains listed next were all sequenced from one sample in a study of blood T cell repertoires in COVID-19. The method was immunoSEQ multiplex PCR; TCRdb's version includes in-frame clones alone and lacks a portion of them. The sample carries approximately 270,000 clones, 85% to 90% recorded once. Sequenced sample: PBMCs or T cells enriched from blood (not recorded which). The receptors were sampled from a man aged 40-50 years who had recovered from COVID-19.

V gene TRBV3-1 (or the pseudogene TRBV3-2) combines with J gene TRBJ2-4, with TRBD2 matching over 10 bases. CDR1 is LGHDT, CDR2 YNNKEL, per germline (reference sequence). This CDR3 has 19 residues. The V segment lost 0 bases and the J segment 0 bases; nucleotides outside the gene matches: 8. This chain's CDR3 is CASSQDLVAGGLAKNIQYF. The CDR3 bases are TGTGCCAGCAGCCAAGATTTGGTAGCGGGGGGACTAGCCAAAAACATTCAGTACTTC.

The genes are TRBV11-3 and TRBJ2-1, with 13 nucleotides matching TRBD2. CDR1 and CDR2 from the germline V gene are SGHNT and YENEEA. The length of the CDR3 is 16 residues. The J segment lost 6 bases and the V segment lost 4 bases, leaving 6 bases of the junction unmatched. The CDR3 region is CASSSWTSGGVNEQFF. The CDR3 bases are TGTGCCAGCAGCTCCTGGACTAGCGGGGGCGTCAATGAGCAGTTCTTC.

The chain recombines TRBV5-6 with TRBJ1-3; weak D call: TRBD1 (6 bases). Germline V CDR1 and CDR2: SGHDT, YYEEEE. The V end was cut by 2 bases, the J end by 2 bases, with 8 bases between. The CDR3 contains 14 residues. The CDR3 here is CASSFEGAGNTIYF. CDR3 DNA: TGTGCCAGCAGCTTTGAGGGGGCTGGAAACACCATATATTTT.

The chain has TRBV27 and TRBJ2-3, with D hard to call. V was shortened by 4 bases and J by 1 base, with 18 bases between the two germline ends. Germline V lookup: CDR1 MNHEY, CDR2 SMNVEV (reference sequence). CDR3 length equals 17 residues. The CDR3 reads CASSSRQITIGTDTQYF. The CDR3 DNA sequence: TGTGCCAGCAGTTCCAGACAAATCACCATAGGCACAGATACGCAGTATTTT.

V and J are TRBV11-2 and TRBJ1-6; D uncertain. The CDR3 sequence is 12 residues long. V was shortened by 4 bases and J by 10 bases, with 8 bases between the two germline ends. Germline V gene lookup returns CDR1 SGHAT and CDR2 FQNNGV. The CDR3 spells CASSSLGSPLHF. DNA of the CDR3: TGTGCCAGCAGCTCGCTGGGCTCACCCCTCCACTTT.

This clone has just one count. This chain joins TRBV10-3 and TRBJ2-1; 13 nucleotides agree with TRBD2. V gave up 9 bases and J gave up 5 bases; unmatched junction bases: 4. The CDR3 has 14 amino acids. Per the germline V gene, CDR1 is ENHRY and CDR2 is SYGVKD. The CDR3 here is CAIQTSGRNNEQFF. The CDR3 nucleotides read TGTGCCATTCAGACTAGCGGGAGGAACAATGAGCAGTTCTTC.

The J gene is TRBJ1-4, the V gene TRBV2; D may be TRBD1 (5 bases). With 5 bases removed from V and 8 bases from J, the gap between germline ends came to 12 bases. Per the germline V gene, CDR1 is SNHLY and CDR2 is FYNNEI. This CDR3 has 13 residues. CDR3 nucleotides: TGTGCCAGCAGTCTTGATCCAGGGGAAAAACTGTTTTTT. It yields the protein CASSLDPGEKLFF. The full variable domain, rest sourced from reference TRBV2 and TRBJ1-4, is EPEVTQTPSHQVTQMGQEVILRCVPISNHLYFYWYRQILGQKVEFLVSFYNNEISEKSEIFDDQFSVERPDGSNFTLKIRSTKLEDSAMYFCASSLDPGEKLFFGSGTQLSVL.

This clone was seen a few times. This chain connects TRBV2 to TRBJ1-5; D not certain. Per germline, CDR1 SNHLY and CDR2 FYNNEI. The CDR3 length is 14 residues. With 6 bases removed from V and 3 bases from J, the gap between germline ends came to 12 bases. DNA of the CDR3: TGTGCCAGCAGCGGTTGGAGGCACAATCAGCCCCAGCATTTT. Its protein product is CASSGWRHNQPQHF.

The chain is built from TRBV21-1 and TRBJ2-7; the tabulated D call, TRBD1, remains unverified against the DNA. TRBV21-1 constitutes a pseudogene. This CDR3 has 15 residues. The CDR3 sequence: CASSKRGQRHYEQYF. CDR3 nucleotides: TGTGCCAGCAGCAAAAGAGGACAGCGACACTACGAGCAGTACTTC.

V is TRBV10-3 and J is TRBJ1-6; 7 nucleotides line up with TRBD1. CDR1 is ENHRY, CDR2 SYGVKD, per germline. The CDR3 totals 15 residues. The junction had 3 bases not matched to a gene; V was cut back by 2 bases and J by 5 bases. In nucleotides, the CDR3 is TGTGCCATCAGTGAGATGGGACAGAATAATTCACCCCTCCACTTT. This encodes CAISEMGQNNSPLHF.

This chain connects TRBV7-8 to TRBJ1-2; tentatively, D is TRBD1 (6 bases). Trimming left V 5 bases short and J 5 bases short, with 15 bases between. CDR1 and CDR2 from the germline V gene are SGHVS and FQNEAQ. The CDR3 contains 14 residues. Written as DNA, the CDR3 is TGTGCCAGCAGCGTTAAGACAGGCGGGTATGGCTACACCTTC. This sequence encodes CASSVKTGGYGYTF. The full variable domain, with the rest looked up from reference TRBV7-8 and TRBJ1-2, is GAGVSQSPRYKVAKRGQDVALRCDPISGHVSLFWYQQALGQGPEFLTYFQNEAQLDKSGLPSDRFFAERPEGSVSTLKIQRTQQEDSAVYLCASSVKTGGYGYTFGSGTRLTVV.

This clone showed up just a few times. The chain carries TRBV28 and TRBJ2-7; perhaps TRBD1 as D (6 bases). V lost 3 bases, J lost 7 bases, and 25 bases lay in between. The CDR3 is made up of 17 amino acids. Germline assignment: CDR1 MDHEN and CDR2 SYDVKM. The CDR3 sequence is CASSFSLPTQGSGEQYF. In nucleotides, the CDR3 is TGTGCCAGCAGTTTCTCACTACCAACTCAGGGGTCTGGTGAGCAGTACTTC.

This chain joins TRBV7-9 and TRBJ1-2; 7 nucleotides line up with TRBD1. This CDR3 spans 16 amino acids. Germline V gene lookup returns CDR1 SEHNR and CDR2 FQNEAQ (reference sequence). The ends lost 1 base at V and 0 bases at J; junction bases unmatched: 5. CDR3 DNA sequence: TGTGCCAGCAGCTTAGGGACAGGAGACCCTAACTATGGCTACACCTTC. This codes for CASSLGTGDPNYGYTF.

This chain uses TRBV7-9 with TRBJ1-4, with D possibly being TRBD1 (6 bases). V was pared by 6 bases and J by 0 bases, with 14 bases between. The CDR3 totals 16 residues. Germline-derived CDR1 and CDR2 are SEHNR and FQNEAQ (reference sequence). CDR3 DNA: TGTGCCAGCAGACAGCAACAGGGAGCAACTAATGAAAAACTGTTTTTT. Translating gives CASRQQQGATNEKLFF.

The rearrangement links TRBV4-1 to TRBJ2-7, with TRBD1 identical over 7 bases. The germline V gene has CDR1 MGHRA and CDR2 YSYEKL. The trim removed 5 bases at V and 0 bases at J, leaving 7 bases unmatched. CDR3 length equals 15 residues. CDR3 in amino acids: CASSSRQGTSYEQYF. CDR3 DNA sequence: TGCGCCAGCAGCTCGCGACAGGGAACCTCCTACGAGCAGTACTTC.

In nucleotides, the CDR3 is TGTGCCAGCAGCCAAGAAAAAGGGAGGGGGATTAACAATGAGCAGTTCTTC. This encodes CASSQEKGRGINNEQFF. The J gene is TRBJ2-1, the V gene TRBV3-1 (or the pseudogene TRBV3-2); perhaps TRBD2 as D (7 bases). The CDR3 loop spans 17 amino acids. CDR1 is LGHDT and CDR2 is YNNKEL in the germline V gene (reference sequence). Trimming took off 0 bases at V and 5 bases at J, with 17 bases between the two ends.

The genes are TRBV9 and TRBJ2-7; 9 bases agree with TRBD2. With V trimmed by 5 bases and J by 4 bases, 13 bases remained unmatched. The CDR3 loop spans 16 amino acids. The V gene's germline CDR1 is SGDLS and CDR2 YYNGEE. In DNA, the CDR3 is TGTGCCAGCAGAGGACGCGTGGGGCTAGCGGGGTACGAGCAGTACTTC. This encodes CASRGRVGLAGYEQYF.

CDR3 region: CASTPAGGGPYRETQYF. CDR3 nucleotide sequence: TGTGCCAGCACTCCGGCGGGCGGGGGCCCCTATCGAGAGACCCAGTACTTC. V is TRBV7-2 and J is TRBJ2-5, with TRBD2 as a possible D gene (7 bases). The germline gives CDR1 SGHTA, CDR2 FQGNSA. The V and J ends lost 7 bases and 4 bases respectively, with 25 bases between them. CDR3 length: 17 residues.

J is TRBJ2-3 and V is TRBV5-1, with TRBD1 matching 9 bases. The length of the CDR3 is 18 residues. CDR1 and CDR2 (germline): SGHRS, YFSETQ. J lost 1 base, V lost 4 bases, and 13 bases had no gene match. CDR3 DNA sequence: TGCGCCAGCAGCCCGGCGGAACAGGGGGCGTTTGGCACAGATACGCAGTATTTT. Its translation is CASSPAEQGAFGTDTQYF.

The rearrangement links TRBV9 to TRBJ1-2; D perhaps matches TRBD1 (6 bases). The germline CDR1 and CDR2 sequences are SGDLS and YYNGEE. The length of the CDR3 is 14 residues. With 4 bases removed from V and 0 bases from J, the gap between germline ends came to 10 bases. The CDR3 nucleotides read TGTGCCAGCAGCCAGGGGTGGGCTAACTATGGCTACACCTTC. This encodes CASSQGWANYGYTF. Full variable domain (rest looked up from reference TRBV9 and TRBJ1-2): DSGVTQTPKHLITATGQRVTLRCSPRSGDLSVYWYQQSLDQGLQFLIQYYNGEERAKGNILERFSAQQFPDLHSELNLSSLELGDSALYFCASSQGWANYGYTFGSGTRLTVV.

This rearrangement joins TRBV19 to TRBJ1-1, with D possibly matching TRBD1 (6 bases). The CDR3 totals 14 residues. Looked up from germline, CDR1 is LNHDA and CDR2 is SQIVND (reference sequence). Trimming took 4 bases from V and 0 from J, leaving 9 bases between them. The CDR3 here is CASSRTVMNTEAFF. DNA for the CDR3: TGTGCCAGTAGTAGGACAGTGATGAACACTGAAGCTTTCTTT.

In DNA form, the CDR3 reads TGTGCCAGCAGCTTCCAGGGTTTCCACAATGAGCAGTTCTTC. Protein sequence: CASSFQGFHNEQFF. The chain employs TRBV5-5 and TRBJ2-1; perhaps TRBD1 as D (5 bases). The germline gives CDR1 SGHKS, CDR2 YYEKEE (reference sequence). There are 14 residues in the CDR3. Trimming pared 2 bases from V and 5 bases from J, leaving 11 bases between.

The J gene is TRBJ2-7, the V gene TRBV7-3; 7 positions match TRBD1. CDR1 is SGHTA and CDR2 is FQGTGA in the germline V gene. Unmatched junction bases numbered 0, after V lost 2 bases and J lost 2 bases. There are 13 residues in the CDR3. DNA for the CDR3: TGTGCCAGCAGCTTAGACAGGGCCTACGAGCAGTACTTC. It translates to CASSLDRAYEQYF.

The chain joins TRBV15 to TRBJ1-4, with TRBD1 as a possible D gene (6 bases). CDR3 size: 14 residues. Per germline, CDR1 LNHNV and CDR2 YYDKDF (reference sequence). V was shortened by 1 base and J by 5 bases, with 8 bases between the two germline ends. CDR3 sequence: CATSRARGNEKLFF. The CDR3 DNA is TGTGCCACCAGCAGAGCCAGGGGAAATGAAAAACTGTTTTTT.

The V call is TRBV14, the J call TRBJ2-1, with 9 positions matching TRBD1. The CDR3 consists of 15 residues. With V trimmed by 0 bases and J by 12 bases, 9 bases remained unmatched. Germline values: CDR1 SGHDN, CDR2 FVKESK. CDR3 nucleotide sequence: TGTGCCAGCAGCCAAGACCCCGGTCCGGACAGGGGGCAGTTCTTC. This codes for CASSQDPGPDRGQFF.

The gene calls are TRBV11-1 and TRBJ1-2, with TRBD1 as a possible D gene (5 bases). Germline values: CDR1 SGHAT, CDR2 FQDESV (reference sequence). The length of the CDR3 is 13 residues. V lost 3 bases and J lost 4, with 9 bases in between. In DNA form, the CDR3 reads TGTGCCAGCAGCTTGGACATAAGCTATGGCTACACCTTC. This encodes CASSLDISYGYTF. Looking up the rest from reference TRBV11-1 and TRBJ1-2 gives the full variable domain: EAEVAQSPRYKITEKSQAVAFWCDPISGHATLYWYRQILGQGPELLVQFQDESVVDDSQLPKDRFSAERLKGVDSTLKIQPAELGDSAMYLCASSLDISYGYTFGSGTRLTVV.